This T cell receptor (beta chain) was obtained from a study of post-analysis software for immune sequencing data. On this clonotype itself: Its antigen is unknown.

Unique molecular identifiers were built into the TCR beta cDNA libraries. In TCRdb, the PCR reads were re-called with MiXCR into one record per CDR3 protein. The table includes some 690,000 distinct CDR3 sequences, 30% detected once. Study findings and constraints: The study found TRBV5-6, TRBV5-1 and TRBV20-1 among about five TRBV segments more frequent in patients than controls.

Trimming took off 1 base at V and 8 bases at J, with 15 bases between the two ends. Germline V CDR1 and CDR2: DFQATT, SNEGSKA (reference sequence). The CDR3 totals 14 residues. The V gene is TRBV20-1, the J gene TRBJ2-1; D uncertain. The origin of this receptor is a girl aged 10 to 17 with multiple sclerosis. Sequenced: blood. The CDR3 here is CSARVNTRSYEQFF. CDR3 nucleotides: TGCAGTGCTAGAGTTAATACAAGGTCGTATGAGCAGTTCTTC.